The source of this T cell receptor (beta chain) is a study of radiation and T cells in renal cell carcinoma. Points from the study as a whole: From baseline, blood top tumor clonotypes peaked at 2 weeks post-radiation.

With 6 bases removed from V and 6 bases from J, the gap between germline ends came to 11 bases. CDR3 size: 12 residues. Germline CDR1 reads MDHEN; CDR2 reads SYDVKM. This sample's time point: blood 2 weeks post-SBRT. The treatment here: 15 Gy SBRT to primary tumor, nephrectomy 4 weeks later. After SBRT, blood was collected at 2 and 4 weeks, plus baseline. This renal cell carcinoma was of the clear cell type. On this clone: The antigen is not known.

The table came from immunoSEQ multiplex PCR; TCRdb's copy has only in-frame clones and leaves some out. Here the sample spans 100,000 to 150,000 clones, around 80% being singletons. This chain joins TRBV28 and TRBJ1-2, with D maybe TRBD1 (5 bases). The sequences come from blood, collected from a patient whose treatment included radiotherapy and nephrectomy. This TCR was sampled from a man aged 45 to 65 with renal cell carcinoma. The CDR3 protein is CASSLTVDGYTF. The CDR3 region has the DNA TGTGCCAGCAGCCTGACAGTCGATGGCTACACCTTC.